This T cell receptor beta chain was sequenced during a study of blood T cell repertoires in COVID-19. Some clones are missing from TCRdb's copy, which holds only in-frame ones; the method was immunoSEQ multiplex PCR. The sample has some 340,000 clones, 90% seen once. V dropped 1 base and J dropped 2; count of bases not matched to a gene: 2. CDR1 and CDR2 from the germline V gene are KGHSH and LQKENI. CDR3 length: 14 residues. About this clone itself: At the DNA level, this CDR3 is encoded by other sequences in the same sample as well.

The receptor was isolated from a woman aged 25-40 years who had been exposed to COVID-19. This rearrangement joins TRBV18 to TRBJ2-7; 7 bases map to TRBD1. The sample was PBMCs or T cells enriched from blood (not recorded which). The CDR3 loop reads CASSPRDRPYEQYF. DNA of the CDR3: TGTGCCAGCTCACCACGGGACAGACCCTACGAGCAGTACTTC.